This T cell receptor beta chain originates from a study of blood T cell repertoires in COVID-19. Study overall: Acute and convalescent COVID-19 specimens originated in the United States, Italy and Spain.

The V end was cut by 0 bases, the J end by 3 bases, with 6 bases between. Germline V lookup: CDR1 LNHNV, CDR2 YYDKDF (reference sequence). The length of the CDR3 is 13 residues. The method was immunoSEQ multiplex PCR; TCRdb's version includes in-frame clones alone and lacks a portion of them. This table holds fewer than 15,000 clones, approximately 86% found once. V gene TRBV15 combines with J gene TRBJ2-7; D gene uncertain. The receptor comes from a human donor in a cohort sampled during active COVID-19. The sample comprised peripheral blood. The CDR3 sequence: CATSRDLGYEQYF. The CDR3 nucleotides read TGTGCCACCAGCAGAGATCTCGGCTACGAGCAGTACTTC.